This T cell receptor (beta chain) was captured in a study of shared clonotypes between healthy human individuals. J gave up 14 bases and V 4 bases, and 8 bases lay outside the gene matches. CDR1 is SGDLS, CDR2 YYNGEE, per germline. The CDR3 is made up of 14 amino acids. Repertoires were generated with immunoSEQ multiplex PCR, while TCRdb's copy carries only in-frame clones and drops some. The sample holds approximately 500,000 clones; 70% to 85% are singletons and the top ten take 9.5% to 15%. Sequences were obtained from PBMCs. This chain uses TRBV9 with TRBJ2-1, with 14 positions matching TRBD2. The sequence was collected from a woman between 40 and 50 years old in good health. Some clones in this sample may be carry-over from other donors' samples. CDR3 DNA: TGTGCCAGCAGCCCGGGGACTAGCGGGAGAAGGAAGTTCTTC. Amino acid sequence: CASSPGTSGRRKFF.